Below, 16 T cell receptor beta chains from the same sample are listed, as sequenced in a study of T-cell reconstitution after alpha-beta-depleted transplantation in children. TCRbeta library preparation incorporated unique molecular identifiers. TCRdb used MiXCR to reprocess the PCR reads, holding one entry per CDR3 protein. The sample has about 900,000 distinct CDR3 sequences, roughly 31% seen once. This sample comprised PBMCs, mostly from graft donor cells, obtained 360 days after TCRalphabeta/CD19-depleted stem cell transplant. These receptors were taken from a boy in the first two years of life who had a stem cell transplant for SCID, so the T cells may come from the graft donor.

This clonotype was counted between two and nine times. CDR3 sequence reads: CASSQDSGGLLYEQYF. For the CDR3, the DNA is TGCGCCAGCAGCCAAGATAGCGGGGGGCTTCTCTACGAGCAGTACTTC. V usage is TRBV4-1 and J usage is TRBJ2-7; TRBD2 aligns across 10 bases. This CDR3 has 16 residues. V lost 0 bases and J lost 3; bases outside the gene matches: 5. CDR1 MGHRA and CDR2 YSYEKL come from the germline V gene.

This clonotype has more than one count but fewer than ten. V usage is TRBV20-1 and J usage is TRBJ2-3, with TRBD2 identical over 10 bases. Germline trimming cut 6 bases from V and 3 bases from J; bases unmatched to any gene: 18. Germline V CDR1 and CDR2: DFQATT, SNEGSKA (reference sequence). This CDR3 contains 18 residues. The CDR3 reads CSAQESSGGARLTDTQYF. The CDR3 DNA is TGCAGTGCCCAAGAGTCGAGCGGGGGGGCCCGGTTAACAGATACGCAGTATTTT.

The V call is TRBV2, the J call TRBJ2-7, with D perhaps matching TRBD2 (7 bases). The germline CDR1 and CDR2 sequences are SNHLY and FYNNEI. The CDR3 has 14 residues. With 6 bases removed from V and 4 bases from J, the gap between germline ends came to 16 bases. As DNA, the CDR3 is TGTGCCAGCAGCTTCGGGGGAGGGGGATACGAGCAGTACTTC. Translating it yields CASSFGGGGYEQYF.

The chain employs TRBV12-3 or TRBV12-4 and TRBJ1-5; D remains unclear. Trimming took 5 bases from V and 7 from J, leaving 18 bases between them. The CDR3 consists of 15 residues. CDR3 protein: CASSVGRREWQPQHF. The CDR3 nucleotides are TGTGCCAGCAGTGTCGGACGGAGGGAGTGGCAGCCCCAGCATTTT.

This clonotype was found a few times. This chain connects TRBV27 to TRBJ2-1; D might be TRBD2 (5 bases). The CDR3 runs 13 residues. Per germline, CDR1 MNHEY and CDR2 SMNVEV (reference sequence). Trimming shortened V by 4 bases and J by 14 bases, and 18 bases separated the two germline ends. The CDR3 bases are TGTGCCAGCAGTTCCTCTCCACTAGGGATAGAGTTCTTC. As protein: CASSSSPLGIEFF.

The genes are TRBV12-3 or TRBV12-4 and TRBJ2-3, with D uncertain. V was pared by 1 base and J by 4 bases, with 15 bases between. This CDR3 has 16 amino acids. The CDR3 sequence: CASSLGETLLPDTQYF. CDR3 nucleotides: TGTGCCAGCAGTTTAGGAGAAACGCTGCTTCCAGATACGCAGTATTTT.

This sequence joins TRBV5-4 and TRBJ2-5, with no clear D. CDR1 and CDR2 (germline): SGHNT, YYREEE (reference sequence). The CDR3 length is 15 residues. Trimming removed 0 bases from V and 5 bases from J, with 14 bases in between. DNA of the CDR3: TGTGCCAGCAGCTTGGTTGGTAGTTTCGTCGAGACCCAGTACTTC. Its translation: CASSLVGSFVETQYF.

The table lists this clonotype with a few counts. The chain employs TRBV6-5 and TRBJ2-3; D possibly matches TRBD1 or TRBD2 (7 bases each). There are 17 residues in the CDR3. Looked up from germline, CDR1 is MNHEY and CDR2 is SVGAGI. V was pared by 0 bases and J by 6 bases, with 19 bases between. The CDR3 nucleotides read TGTGCCAGCAGTTACTCGGGGAGGGGGCGCATATCTGATACGCAGTATTTT. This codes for CASSYSGRGRISDTQYF.

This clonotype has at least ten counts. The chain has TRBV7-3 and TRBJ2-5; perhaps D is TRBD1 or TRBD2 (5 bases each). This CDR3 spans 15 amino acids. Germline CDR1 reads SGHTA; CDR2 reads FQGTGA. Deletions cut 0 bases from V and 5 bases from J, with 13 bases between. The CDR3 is CASSLTPGPSETQYF. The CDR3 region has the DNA TGTGCCAGCAGCTTAACGCCGGGACCTTCGGAGACCCAGTACTTC.

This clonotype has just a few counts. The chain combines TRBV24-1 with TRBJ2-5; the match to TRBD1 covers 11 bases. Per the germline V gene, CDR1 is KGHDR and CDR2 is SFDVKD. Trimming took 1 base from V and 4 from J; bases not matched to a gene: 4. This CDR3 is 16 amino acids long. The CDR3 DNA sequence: TGTGCCACCAGTGATTTACGGGACAGGGGGGGAGAGACCCAGTACTTC. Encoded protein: CATSDLRDRGGETQYF.

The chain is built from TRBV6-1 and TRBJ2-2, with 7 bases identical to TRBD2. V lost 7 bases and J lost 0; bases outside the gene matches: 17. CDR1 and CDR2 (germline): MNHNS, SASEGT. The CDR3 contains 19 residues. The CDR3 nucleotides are TGTGCCAGCACCACGGGGCGGGGGTTCCCTAATTCGAACACCGGGGAGCTGTTTTTT. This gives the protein CASTTGRGFPNSNTGELFF.

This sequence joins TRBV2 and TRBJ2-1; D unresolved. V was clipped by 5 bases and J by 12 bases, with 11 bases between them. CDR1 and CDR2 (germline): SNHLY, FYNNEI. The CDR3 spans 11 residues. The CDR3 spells CASSPSPGQFF. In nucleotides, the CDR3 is TGTGCCAGCAGTCCCAGCCCAGGGCAGTTCTTC.

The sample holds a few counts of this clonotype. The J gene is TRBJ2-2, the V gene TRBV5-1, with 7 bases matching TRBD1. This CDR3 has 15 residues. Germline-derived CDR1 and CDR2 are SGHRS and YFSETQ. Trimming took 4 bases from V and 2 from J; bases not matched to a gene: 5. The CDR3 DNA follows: TGCGCCAGCAGCCGGGGACAGTTAAACACCGGGGAGCTGTTTTTT. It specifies CASSRGQLNTGELFF.

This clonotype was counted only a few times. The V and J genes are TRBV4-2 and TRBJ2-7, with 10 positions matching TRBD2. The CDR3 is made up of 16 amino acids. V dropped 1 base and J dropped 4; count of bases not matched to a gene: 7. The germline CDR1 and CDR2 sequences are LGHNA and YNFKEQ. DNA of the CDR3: TGTGCCAGCAGCCAAGCCCTCAATAGCGGGGGGTACGAGCAGTACTTC. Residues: CASSQALNSGGYEQYF.

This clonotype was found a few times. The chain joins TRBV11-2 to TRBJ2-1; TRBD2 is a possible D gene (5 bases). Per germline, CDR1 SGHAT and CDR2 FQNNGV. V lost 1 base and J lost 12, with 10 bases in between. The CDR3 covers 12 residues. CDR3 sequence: CASSLAGMAQFF. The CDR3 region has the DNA TGTGCCAGCAGCTTAGCGGGGATGGCGCAGTTCTTC.

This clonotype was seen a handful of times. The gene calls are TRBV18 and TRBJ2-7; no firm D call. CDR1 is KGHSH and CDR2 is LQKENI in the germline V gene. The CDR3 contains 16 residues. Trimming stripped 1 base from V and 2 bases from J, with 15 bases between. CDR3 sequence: CASSPQTGASTYEQYF. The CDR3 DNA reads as TGTGCCAGCTCACCACAAACGGGCGCCAGCACCTACGAGCAGTACTTC.